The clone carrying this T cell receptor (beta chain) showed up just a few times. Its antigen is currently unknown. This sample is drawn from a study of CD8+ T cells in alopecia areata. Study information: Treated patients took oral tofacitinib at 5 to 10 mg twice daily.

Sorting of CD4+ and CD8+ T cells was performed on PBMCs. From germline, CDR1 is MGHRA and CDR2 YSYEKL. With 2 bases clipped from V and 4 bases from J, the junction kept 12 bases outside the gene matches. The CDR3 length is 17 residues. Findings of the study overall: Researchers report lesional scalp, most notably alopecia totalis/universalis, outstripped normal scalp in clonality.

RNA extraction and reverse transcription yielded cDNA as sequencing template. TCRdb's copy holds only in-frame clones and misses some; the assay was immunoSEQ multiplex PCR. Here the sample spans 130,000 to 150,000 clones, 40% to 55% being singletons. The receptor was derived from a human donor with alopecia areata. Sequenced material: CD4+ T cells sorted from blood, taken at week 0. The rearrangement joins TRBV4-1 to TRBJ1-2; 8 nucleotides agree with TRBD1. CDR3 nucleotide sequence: TGCGCCAGCAGCCAATTGGGACAGGCCCGGGATCCCTATGGCTACACCTTC. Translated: CASSQLGQARDPYGYTF.